A single sample is the source of the 3 T cell receptor beta chains below, sequenced in a study of blood T cell repertoires in COVID-19. Here immunoSEQ multiplex PCR was the method, and the copy in TCRdb shows in-frame clones only, minus some. The sample has 240,000 or so clones, roughly 83% seen once; the top ten hold about 12%. What was sequenced was peripheral blood. The receptors shown here come from an elderly man with acute or convalescent COVID-19.

The chain links TRBV10-3 to TRBJ1-1, with D unclear. The V gene's germline CDR1 is ENHRY and CDR2 SYGVKD. The CDR3 length is 12 residues. V lost 4 bases and J lost 1, with 4 bases in between. The CDR3 region is CAISGQNTEAFF. As DNA, the CDR3 is TGTGCCATCAGTGGACAGAACACTGAAGCTTTCTTT.

The rearrangement links TRBV6-5 to TRBJ2-7, with a tentative D call TRBD2 (5 bases). This CDR3 region has 14 residues. V lost 2 bases and J 6 bases, leaving 14 bases between the germline ends. Germline CDR1 reads MNHEY; CDR2 reads SVGAGI. In DNA, the CDR3 is TGTGCCAGCAGTTACGCCGGGCCGGGATCCGAGCAGTACTTC. Its protein is CASSYAGPGSEQYF.

The chain employs TRBV19 and TRBJ2-7; 9 nucleotides line up with TRBD1. With 9 bases clipped from V and 4 bases from J, the junction kept 7 bases outside the gene matches. CDR1 and CDR2 from the germline V gene are LNHDA and SQIVND (reference sequence). The CDR3 length is 13 residues. The chain's CDR3 is CASRDRDSYEQYF. The CDR3 DNA reads TGTGCCAGCCGGGACAGGGACTCTTACGAGCAGTACTTC.